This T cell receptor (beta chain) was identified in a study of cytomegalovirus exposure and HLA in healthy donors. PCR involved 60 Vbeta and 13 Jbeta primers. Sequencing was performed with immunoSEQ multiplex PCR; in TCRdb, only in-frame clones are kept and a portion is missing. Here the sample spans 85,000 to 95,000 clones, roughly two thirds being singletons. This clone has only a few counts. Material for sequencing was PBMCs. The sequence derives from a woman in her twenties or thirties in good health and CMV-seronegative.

The CDR3 region is CASSQDRTGSYYGYTF. CDR3 DNA sequence: TGCGCCAGCAGCCAAGATAGGACAGGGTCATACTATGGCTACACCTTC. The J gene is TRBJ1-2, the V gene TRBV4-3, with 8 bases that match TRBD1. Germline CDR1 reads LGHNA; CDR2 reads YSLEER. With 0 bases clipped from V and 3 bases from J, the junction kept 6 bases outside the gene matches. The CDR3 is 16 residues long.